This T cell receptor beta chain was captured in a study of blood T cell repertoires in COVID-19. Some clones are missing from TCRdb's copy, which holds only in-frame ones; the method was immunoSEQ multiplex PCR. The sample has about 170,000 clones, about 89% seen once. Germline loops: CDR1 SGDLS, CDR2 YYNGEE. After removal of 2 bases from V and 5 bases from J, the junction contained 4 bases not matched to a gene. The CDR3 is made up of 14 amino acids. This receptor was identified in an older man with acute or convalescent COVID-19. Sequencing was performed on peripheral blood. J is TRBJ2-5 and V is TRBV9; 9 nucleotides line up with TRBD1. This CDR3 reads CASSVGTGKETQYF. The DNA for the CDR3 is TGTGCCAGCAGCGTTGGGACAGGGAAGGAGACCCAGTACTTC.